These 9 T cell receptor beta chains were all obtained from the same sample, sequenced in a study of cytomegalovirus exposure and HLA in healthy donors. 13 Jbeta primers and 60 Vbeta primers were used for the PCR. Clones were read by immunoSEQ multiplex PCR, and TCRdb kept only the in-frame ones, dropping some. This sample has about 110,000 clones, with more than 70% found just once. The material sequenced was PBMCs. These receptors all come from a man younger than 35 in good health and CMV-seronegative.

The chain links TRBV13 to TRBJ2-5; TRBD1 is a possible D gene (6 bases). Trimming took 3 bases from V and 6 from J, leaving 11 bases between them. This CDR3 has 13 amino acids. Germline lookup yields CDR1 PRHDT and CDR2 FYEKMQ (reference sequence). The CDR3: CASSLGARKTQYF. The CDR3 nucleotides read TGTGCCAGCAGCTTGGGGGCAAGAAAGACCCAGTACTTC.

The chain uses TRBV28 and TRBJ2-3, with D unresolved. Germline V gene lookup returns CDR1 MDHEN and CDR2 SYDVKM. The CDR3 runs to 13 residues. With 7 bases removed from V and 6 bases from J, the gap between germline ends came to 14 bases. The CDR3 here is CASTEPAGDTQYF. DNA for the CDR3: TGTGCCAGCACCGAGCCCGCCGGGGATACGCAGTATTTT. Full variable domain (rest looked up from reference TRBV28 and TRBJ2-3): DVKVTQSSRYLVKRTGEKVFLECVQDMDHENMFWYRQDPGLGLRLIYFSYDVKMKEKGDIPEGYSVSREKKERFSLILESASTNQTSMYLCASTEPAGDTQYFGPGTRLTVL.

The chain carries TRBV14 and TRBJ2-2; possibly TRBD1 for D (5 bases). V shed 1 base and J shed 6 bases, with 12 bases lying between them. The CDR3 length is 15 residues. Germline CDR1 and CDR2: SGHDN and FVKESK. The CDR3 sequence is CASSQVPGIAGELFF. Written as DNA, the CDR3 is TGTGCCAGCAGCCAAGTCCCAGGGATCGCCGGGGAGCTGTTTTTT. The full variable domain, its missing parts supplied by reference TRBV14 and TRBJ2-2, is EAGVTQFPSHSVIEKGQTVTLRCDPISGHDNLYWYRRVMGKEIKFLLHFVKESKQDESGMPNNRFLAERTGGTYSTLKVQPAELEDSGVYFCASSQVPGIAGELFFGEGSRLTVL.

The genes are TRBV9 and TRBJ2-1; 12 nucleotides line up with TRBD1. The V gene's germline CDR1 is SGDLS and CDR2 YYNGEE. The CDR3 totals 16 residues. V trimming: 2 bases; J trimming: 10 bases; junction bases outside the gene matches: 10. CDR3 residues: CASSVITGQGASEQFF. DNA for the CDR3: TGTGCCAGCAGCGTGATAACGGGACAGGGGGCTAGCGAGCAGTTCTTC.

The chain employs TRBV6-4 and TRBJ2-1, with TRBD2 identical over 8 bases. Germline-derived CDR1 and CDR2 are MRHNA and SNTAGT. Unmatched junction bases numbered 2, after V lost 3 bases and J lost 1 base. There are 15 residues in the CDR3. This CDR3 reads CASSESGGSYNEQFF. CDR3 coding DNA: TGTGCCAGCAGTGAGAGCGGGGGTTCCTACAATGAGCAGTTCTTC.

V is TRBV11-1 and J is TRBJ2-3, with D perhaps matching TRBD2 (6 bases). This CDR3 comprises 14 residues. The germline V and J ends were trimmed by 5 bases and 4 bases, with 13 bases remaining between them. The germline V gene has CDR1 SGHAT and CDR2 FQDESV (reference sequence). CDR3 sequence reads: CASSDMGEADTQYF. The CDR3 bases are TGTGCCAGCAGCGACATGGGGGAGGCAGATACGCAGTATTTT.

This clone was observed a handful of times. DNA for the CDR3: TGCGCCAGCAGCTTGGAACGGAGACCGAACACTGAAGCTTTCTTT. Translated: CASSLERRPNTEAFF. The J gene is TRBJ1-1, the V gene TRBV5-1; D is uncertain. CDR3 size: 15 residues. The V gene's germline CDR1 is SGHRS and CDR2 YFSETQ. Trimming pared 0 bases from V and 1 base from J, leaving 10 bases between.

This chain connects TRBV28 to TRBJ2-3, with no clear D. CDR1 is MDHEN, CDR2 SYDVKM, per germline. V gave up 7 bases and J gave up 0 bases, with 11 bases separating them. This CDR3 comprises 14 residues. CDR3 sequence (DNA): TGTGCCAGCAATGGAGATCCTAGCACAGATACGCAGTATTTT. Translation: CASNGDPSTDTQYF.

This clone was observed once. J is TRBJ1-5 and V is TRBV5-1; D unclear. This CDR3 is built from 15 residues. V dropped 0 bases and J dropped 0 bases, with 7 bases sitting between them. The V gene's germline CDR1 is SGHRS and CDR2 YFSETQ. The CDR3 loop is CASSLDGTSNQPQHF. The CDR3 DNA reads as TGCGCCAGCAGCTTGGACGGTACTAGCAATCAGCCCCAGCATTTT.